These T cell receptor beta chains were read from a single sample in a study of CD8+ T cells in alopecia areata. Assay: immunoSEQ multiplex PCR; the TCRdb copy retains only in-frame clones and omits some. The sample has roughly 250,000 clones; about 68% are singletons. The starting material was CD4+ T cells sorted from blood, obtained at week 0. These receptors all stem from a human donor with alopecia areata. The CDR3 runs from the conserved cysteine through the conserved F or W. The D gene is left open where the match is weak. Rows give clone size only sometimes, using once, few, many, or a class for an expanded clone.

j_gene	v_gene	d_gene	abundance	CDR3nt	CDR3aa
TRBJ2-7	TRBV29-1	-	-	TGCAGCGTTGACAGGGGGGGCGAGCAGTACTTC	CSVDRGGEQYF
TRBJ1-5	TRBV29-1	-	-	TGCAGCGTTGAAGATTTATCCAGGGGAGACAATCAGCCCCAGCATTTT	CSVEDLSRGDNQPQHF
TRBJ2-7	TRBV9	TRBD1	-	TGTGCCAGCAGCGTGTCAGGGGGCAGCTACGAGCAGTACTTC	CASSVSGGSYEQYF
TRBJ2-1	TRBV29-1	TRBD1	-	TGCAGCGCCGGGCCCCTGACAGGGGGCGAGCAGTTCTTC	CSAGPLTGGEQFF
TRBJ2-5	TRBV25-1	-	-	TGTGCCAGCAGTGAATCGAGGACAGTACAAGAGACCCAGTACTTC	CASSESRTVQETQYF
TRBJ1-1	TRBV7-9	-	once	TGTGCCAGCAGGGATACAGGGCTGAACACTGAAGCTTTCTTT	CASRDTGLNTEAFF
TRBJ2-3	TRBV29-1	TRBD1	-	TGCAGCGCTTTGACAGGGGGAACAGATACGCAGTATTTT	CSALTGGTDTQYF
TRBJ1-1	TRBV30	TRBD1	-	TGTGCCTGTAACGGACAGGAGAACACTGAAGCTTTCTTT	CACNGQENTEAFF
TRBJ2-1	TRBV29-1	-	-	TGCAGCGTTGTAGGTGGCTACAATGAGCAGTTCTTC	CSVVGGYNEQFF
TRBJ2-2	TRBV6-5	-	-	TGTGCCAGCGGGCGCACCGGGGAGCTGTTTTTT	CASGRTGELFF
TRBJ1-3	TRBV4-3	-	-	TGCGCCAGCAGCCAAGATCACGGCCGCCGAAACACCATATATTTT	CASSQDHGRRNTIYF
TRBJ2-7	TRBV7-8	-	few	TGTGCCAGCAGCTTGGGCAGGGTAGAGAACGAGCAGTACTTC	CASSLGRVENEQYF
TRBJ2-3	TRBV10-3	TRBD1	-	TGTGCCATCAGTCCGGACAGGGCAGATACGCAGTATTTT	CAISPDRADTQYF
TRBJ2-7	TRBV29-1	-	-	TGCAGCGTCAGAAGGGGCTCTCGGGACGAGCAGTACTTC	CSVRRGSRDEQYF
TRBJ1-5	TRBV5-1	-	few	TGCGCCAGCAGCTTGGTCGGGGGGGATCAGCCCCAGCATTTT	CASSLVGGDQPQHF
TRBJ2-7	TRBV10-3	TRBD1	few	TGTGCCATCAGGAAAGGGACAGGGGACGGGTACGAGCAGTACTTC	CAIRKGTGDGYEQYF
TRBJ2-7	TRBV2	-	-	TGTGCCAGCAGTGAAACGAGGGGATTTAGGAACGAGCAGTACTTC	CASSETRGFRNEQYF
TRBJ1-6	TRBV5-4	-	-	TGTGCCAGCAGCATTGGGCCAGGGTCAGGAAATTCACCCCTCCACTTT	CASSIGPGSGNSPLHF
TRBJ1-2	TRBV2	-	-	TGTGCCAGCAGTGAAGCGCGCCCAGGGAGTAGAGGCTACACCTTC	CASSEARPGSRGYTF
TRBJ1-1	TRBV30	-	-	TGTGCCTGGAGGGCGTACACTGAAGCTTTCTTT	CAWRAYTEAFF
TRBJ2-7	TRBV7-2	-	few	TGTGCCAGCAGCTTAGCTCCCTGGGAGCAATACGAGCAGTACTTC	CASSLAPWEQYEQYF
TRBJ2-1	TRBV30	TRBD2	-	TGTGCCTGGTGCCCTAGCGGGGTCTACAATGAGCAGTTCTTC	CAWCPSGVYNEQFF
TRBJ2-7	TRBV2	TRBD1	-	TGTGCCAGCCGTGGGGGGACAGGGGTTCCCGAGCAGTACTTC	CASRGGTGVPEQYF
TRBJ1-1	TRBV29-1	TRBD1	-	TGCAGCACCCAGACAGGGGCGAACACTGAAGCTTTCTTT	CSTQTGANTEAFF
TRBJ1-1	TRBV12-5	-	-	TGTGCTAGTGTCCTGGGTCTGAACACTGAAGCTTTCTTT	CASVLGLNTEAFF
TRBJ1-2	TRBV7-2	-	once	TGTGCCAGCAGCCAATCCGGGACACATCCTGGCTACACCTTC	CASSQSGTHPGYTF
TRBJ1-6	TRBV4-2	-	-	TGTGCCAGCAGCCAAGACAGTAATTCACCCCTCCACTTT	CASSQDSNSPLHF
TRBJ1-4	TRBV19	-	few	TGTGCCAGTAGTATCATCGCAGTGCGGGAAAAACTGTTTTTT	CASSIIAVREKLFF
TRBJ1-1	TRBV30	-	-	TGTGCCTGGAGTGTAAGGGCCCATGAAGCTTTCTTT	CAWSVRAHEAFF
TRBJ2-7	TRBV2	TRBD2	-	TGTGCCAGCGTACTAGCGGGGAGCCCCTACGAGCAGTACTTC	CASVLAGSPYEQYF
TRBJ2-3	TRBV29-1	-	-	TGCAGCGTTGAAGACGGGCCCTCAGATACGCAGTATTTT	CSVEDGPSDTQYF
TRBJ2-1	TRBV29-1	TRBD2	few	TGCAGCGCCGCGGGACTAGCGGGGGGGCGCGGTGAGCAGTTCTTC	CSAAGLAGGRGEQFF
TRBJ2-7	TRBV5-4	TRBD2	once	TGTGCCAGCAGCCCTACAGCGGGGGAGGGACGCGAGCAGTACTTC	CASSPTAGEGREQYF
TRBJ2-7	TRBV11-2	-	-	TGTGCCAGCAGCTCAAACAGTATCCTCTACGAGCAGTACTTC	CASSSNSILYEQYF
TRBJ2-7	TRBV2	-	-	TGTGCCAGCAGTGAAGCCCCCTCTGTGCAGTACTTC	CASSEAPSVQYF
TRBJ1-5	TRBV2	-	-	TGTGCCAGCAGAGATGACAGCAATCAGCCCCAGCATTTT	CASRDDSNQPQHF
TRBJ2-1	TRBV11-2	TRBD1	-	TGTGCCAGCAGAACCGGGACAGGGGATTGGGAGCAGTTCTTC	CASRTGTGDWEQFF
TRBJ2-3	TRBV9	TRBD2	-	TGTGCCAGCAGCGCGAGCGGGGGGACCACAGATACGCAGTATTTT	CASSASGGTTDTQYF
TRBJ1-2	TRBV30	-	few	TGTGCCTGGACGGAATTTCGCTATGGCTACACCTTC	CAWTEFRYGYTF
TRBJ1-6	TRBV7-2	-	once	TGTGCCAGCAGCCCTGACACTAAGAGCTCCTATAATTCACCCCTCCACTTT	CASSPDTKSSYNSPLHF
TRBJ1-1	TRBV30	-	few	TGTGCCTGGAGTCGGTTTACGAACACTGAAGCTTTCTTT	CAWSRFTNTEAFF
TRBJ2-7	TRBV6-1	-	once	TGTGCCAGCAGTGAATACGGCCCCTACGAGCAGTACTTC	CASSEYGPYEQYF
TRBJ2-5	TRBV5-4	-	-	TGTGCCAGCAGCTCGAACCGGGACACTCAAGAGACCCAGTACTTC	CASSSNRDTQETQYF
TRBJ2-5	TRBV9	-	-	TGTGCCAGCAGCGTCGTAGGGGAGACCCAGTACTTC	CASSVVGETQYF
TRBJ2-7	TRBV25-1	TRBD1	-	TGTGCCAGCAGTGAGGAACAGGGGTGGTCCGAGCAGTACTTC	CASSEEQGWSEQYF
TRBJ2-1	TRBV14	-	few	TGTGCCAGCAGCCAGCAGCAGTGGTATGAGCAGTTCTTC	CASSQQQWYEQFF